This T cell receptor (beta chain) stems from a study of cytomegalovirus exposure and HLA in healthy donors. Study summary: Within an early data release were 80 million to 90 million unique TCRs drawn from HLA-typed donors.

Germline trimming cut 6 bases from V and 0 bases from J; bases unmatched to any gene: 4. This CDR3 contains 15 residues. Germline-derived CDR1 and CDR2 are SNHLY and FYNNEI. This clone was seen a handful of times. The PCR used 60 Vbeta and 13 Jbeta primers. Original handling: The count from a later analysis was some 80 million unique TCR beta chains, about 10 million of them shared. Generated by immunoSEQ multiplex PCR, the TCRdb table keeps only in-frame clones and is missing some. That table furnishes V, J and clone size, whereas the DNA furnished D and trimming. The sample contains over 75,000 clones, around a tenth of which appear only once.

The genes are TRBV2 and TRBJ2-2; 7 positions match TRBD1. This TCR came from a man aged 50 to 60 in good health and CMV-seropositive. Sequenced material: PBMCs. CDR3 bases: TGTGCCAGCAGCGGACAGGTTGCGAACACCGGGGAGCTGTTTTTT. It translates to CASSGQVANTGELFF.